Shown below are 10 T cell receptor beta chains from a single sample sequenced in a study of cytomegalovirus exposure and HLA in healthy donors. Use of 60 Vbeta and 13 Jbeta primers characterized the PCR. The table came from immunoSEQ multiplex PCR; TCRdb's copy has only in-frame clones and leaves some out. The table lists approximately 100,000 clones, about 83% of them singletons. The source material was PBMCs. The receptors were gathered from a man in his sixties in good health and CMV-seropositive.

V gene TRBV6-6 combines with J gene TRBJ1-2; D not certain. The germline V and J ends were trimmed by 0 bases and 4 bases, with 6 bases remaining between them. Germline loops: CDR1 MNHNY, CDR2 SVGAGI (reference sequence). The CDR3 has 13 residues. The CDR3 loop reads CASSYSDTYGYTF. The CDR3 DNA sequence: TGTGCCAGCAGTTACTCAGACACCTATGGCTACACCTTC.

CDR3 sequence (DNA): TGCAGCAGTGCTAGTCCCATGAACACTGAAGCTTTCTTT. Its protein product is CSSASPMNTEAFF. The gene calls are TRBV29-1 and TRBJ1-1; D ambiguous. The CDR3 length is 13 residues. The V end was cut by 8 bases, the J end by 0 bases, with 13 bases between. Germline assignment: CDR1 SQVTM and CDR2 ANQGSEA.

This chain links TRBV7-9 with TRBJ2-3, with D unresolved. Germline loops: CDR1 SEHNR, CDR2 FQNEAQ (reference sequence). There are 15 residues in the CDR3. V dropped 4 bases and J dropped 2 bases, with 13 bases sitting between them. CDR3 sequence (DNA): TGTGCCAGCAGCTCCCCCTGGGCCATCACAGATACGCAGTATTTT. Translation gives CASSSPWAITDTQYF.

CDR3 loop: CASSLNRGISYNEQFF. CDR3 DNA sequence: TGTGCCAGCAGCTTAAACAGGGGGATCTCCTACAATGAGCAGTTCTTC. The chain carries TRBV5-4 and TRBJ2-1; 8 nucleotides match TRBD1. Germline V gene data show CDR1 as SGHNT and CDR2 as YYREEE (reference sequence). After removal of 2 bases from V and 0 bases from J, the junction contained 4 bases not matched to a gene. The CDR3 covers 16 residues.

This chain uses TRBV27 with TRBJ1-6, with 9 bases lining up with TRBD1. V gave up 5 bases and J gave up 11 bases; unmatched junction bases: 10. This CDR3 has 15 amino acids. The germline gives CDR1 MNHEY, CDR2 SMNVEV (reference sequence). CDR3 loop: CASSPLGQGETPLHF. DNA of the CDR3: TGTGCCAGCAGTCCCTTGGGACAGGGAGAGACACCCCTCCACTTT.

This rearrangement joins TRBV2 to TRBJ1-6; D gene ambiguous. The CDR3 covers 13 residues. V was clipped by 3 bases and J by 4 bases, with 4 bases between them. Germline loops: CDR1 SNHLY, CDR2 FYNNEI. For the CDR3, the DNA is TGTGCCAGCAGTGACGAGTATAATTCACCCCTCCACTTT. Its translation: CASSDEYNSPLHF.

This clone was counted between two and nine times. The chain is built from TRBV5-1 and TRBJ2-1, with 12 bases identical to TRBD2. Per the germline V gene, CDR1 is SGHRS and CDR2 is YFSETQ. V lost 1 base and J lost 1; bases outside the gene matches: 3. This CDR3 has 17 residues. DNA of the CDR3: TGCGCCAGCAGCTTGTTCACTAGCGGGGGGTCCTACAATGAGCAGTTCTTC. It translates to CASSLFTSGGSYNEQFF.

The gene calls are TRBV4-1 and TRBJ2-1, with 8 bases lining up with TRBD2. Trimming took 1 base from V and 5 from J; bases not matched to a gene: 7. This CDR3 region has 16 residues. Germline V gene sequence: CDR1 MGHRA, CDR2 YSYEKL. CDR3 loop: CASSQVGRGGHNEQFF. The CDR3 coding sequence is TGCGCCAGCAGCCAAGTGGGCCGGGGGGGACACAATGAGCAGTTCTTC.

The rearrangement uses TRBV6-1 and TRBJ2-7; a possible D gene is TRBD2 (7 bases). Germline V gene lookup returns CDR1 MNHNS and CDR2 SASEGT. CDR3 size: 14 residues. V gave up 7 bases and J gave up 6 bases, with 19 bases separating them. Here the CDR3 reads CASTILLGGGEQYF. For the CDR3, the DNA is TGTGCCAGCACCATCCTATTAGGGGGGGGCGAGCAGTACTTC.

This chain joins TRBV5-4 and TRBJ2-7, with 8 bases identical to TRBD2. The CDR3 contains 16 residues. After removal of 4 bases from V and 0 bases from J, the junction contained 9 bases not matched to a gene. The germline CDR1 and CDR2 sequences are SGHNT and YYREEE (reference sequence). The DNA for the CDR3 is TGTGCCAGCAGCCGGGAGGGGACCTCGATCTCCTACGAGCAGTACTTC. It is translated as CASSREGTSISYEQYF.